This T cell receptor (beta chain) was identified during a study of metastatic and nonmetastatic thyroid tumors. The overall study: Comparative analysis of repertoires was undertaken across blood and tumor or nodule tissue obtained from malignant and benign thyroid patients.

TCRdb reassembled clones from the PCR reads with MiXCR. This table holds roughly 40,000 clones, approximately 15% found once. Trimming removed 3 bases from V and 7 bases from J; junction bases left unmatched: 3. The CDR3 length is 14 residues. This clone occurred many times. Not a single patient had been given any form of treatment at any point before undergoing thyroid surgery. The sequence came from a female donor with papillary thyroid cancer or a benign thyroid nodule (not recorded which). Some clones in this sample may be carry-over from other donors' samples. The rearrangement uses TRBV12-3 or TRBV12-4 and TRBJ1-6; 7 bases are shared with TRBD1. The sample comprised blood. The CDR3 bases are TGTGCCAGCAGTTTCGGGACAGACAATTCACCCCTCCACTTT. This encodes CASSFGTDNSPLHF.